The clone carrying this TCR beta chain was detected once. Per the germline V gene, CDR1 is MNHEY and CDR2 is SVGEGT. The ends lost 1 base at V and 4 bases at J; junction bases unmatched: 1. The CDR3 is 15 amino acids. Per the original data handling: From reference gene primer amplification, estimates of nucleated cell counts were derived. Libraries were prepared by immunoSEQ multiplex PCR; TCRdb keeps only in-frame clonotypes and omits some of them. V and J calls and clone size come straight from that table; D and trimming were deduced from the DNA. The table records about 150,000 clones, 80% of them present only once. The entry originates in a study of blood T cell repertoires in COVID-19. Study background: COVID-19 samples collected from the United States, Italy and Spain covered acute and convalescent phases. T cells, B-cell-depleted T cells, or PBMCs supplied cDNA or gDNA.

This rearrangement joins TRBV6-2 or TRBV6-3 to TRBJ2-3, with 11 bases fitting TRBD2. The TCR originated in a woman in her 50s with acute or convalescent COVID-19. Material for sequencing was peripheral blood. This chain's CDR3 is CASSYLGLAADTQYF. For the CDR3, the DNA is TGTGCCAGCAGTTACTTGGGACTAGCGGCAGATACGCAGTATTTT.